The 12 T cell receptor beta chains below come from one sample, sequenced in a study of blood T cell repertoires in COVID-19. Only in-frame clones appear in the TCRdb table, and some are missing; sequencing was by immunoSEQ multiplex PCR. The sample lists about 80,000 clones, roughly 78% seen once, with roughly a fifth in the top ten. The sequenced sample consisted of peripheral blood. These receptors originate from a human donor in a cohort sampled during active COVID-19.

This rearrangement joins TRBV7-9 to TRBJ1-1; 7 bases agree with TRBD1. The germline V gene encodes CDR1 SEHNR and CDR2 FQNEAQ (reference sequence). With V trimmed by 5 bases and J by 5 bases, 8 bases remained unmatched. The CDR3 totals 14 residues. The CDR3 spells CASSPRQGGTEAFF. CDR3 nucleotides: TGTGCCAGCAGCCCCCGTCAGGGGGGTACTGAAGCTTTCTTT.

The chain is built from TRBV30 and TRBJ1-5; D is uncertain. This CDR3 is built from 15 residues. CDR1 and CDR2 from the germline V gene are GTSNPN and SVGIG (reference sequence). The ends were cut back, 3 bases at V and 0 bases at J, with 12 bases in the middle. The CDR3, as DNA: TGTGCCTGGAGCCCCAATTTCGGTAGCAATCAGCCCCAGCATTTT. Translation gives CAWSPNFGSNQPQHF. Full variable domain (remainder filled in from reference TRBV30 and TRBJ1-5): SQTIHQWPATLVQPVGSPLSLECTVEGTSNPNLYWYRQAAGRGLQLLFYSVGIGQISSEVPQNLSASRPQDRQFILSSKKLLLSDSGFYLCAWSPNFGSNQPQHFGDGTRLSIL.

The genes are TRBV25-1 and TRBJ2-2, with TRBD2 identical over 11 bases. The V gene's germline CDR1 is MGHDK and CDR2 SYGVNS. The CDR3 runs to 15 residues. J lost 2 bases, V lost 6 bases, and 2 bases had no gene match. The chain's CDR3 is CASRTSGKNTGELFF. In nucleotides, the CDR3 is TGTGCCAGCAGGACTAGCGGGAAAAACACCGGGGAGCTGTTTTTT. The full variable domain, completed using reference TRBV25-1 and TRBJ2-2, is EADIYQTPRYLVIGTGKKITLECSQTMGHDKMYWYQQDPGMELHLIHYSYGVNSTEKGDLSSESTVSRIRTEHFPLTLESARPSHTSQYLCASRTSGKNTGELFFGEGSRLTVL.

This rearrangement joins TRBV24-1 to TRBJ2-3, with TRBD1 matching over 7 bases. With 7 bases clipped from V and 0 bases from J, the junction kept 12 bases outside the gene matches. The length of the CDR3 is 17 residues. Germline CDR1 KGHDR, CDR2 SFDVKD. The CDR3 loop is CATRGPGTVSSTDTQYF. In nucleotides, the CDR3 is TGTGCCACCAGAGGTCCCGGGACAGTGAGTAGCACAGATACGCAGTATTTT.

This clone has a single count. The V call is TRBV11-2, the J call TRBJ1-2, with D perhaps matching TRBD1 (5 bases). CDR1 is SGHAT, CDR2 FQNNGV, per germline. The CDR3 sequence is 13 residues long. V was clipped by 5 bases and J by 7 bases, with 14 bases between them. The CDR3 is CASSRDGGFGYTF. For the CDR3, the DNA is TGTGCCAGCAGCCGGGACGGAGGGTTTGGCTACACCTTC.

This chain connects TRBV27 to TRBJ1-2, with 7 bases identical to TRBD1. With 6 bases clipped from V and 2 bases from J, the junction kept 6 bases outside the gene matches. The CDR3 covers 14 residues. In germline, CDR1 is MNHEY, CDR2 SMNVEV (reference sequence). The CDR3 DNA reads as TGTGCCAGCAGATCCAGGGGGGTAAACTATGGCTACACCTTC. This sequence encodes CASRSRGVNYGYTF.

The chain joins TRBV7-2 to TRBJ2-3; tentatively, D is TRBD2 (6 bases). V lost 8 bases to trimming and J lost 2 bases, with 14 bases between them. The length of the CDR3 is 14 residues. Germline V lookup: CDR1 SGHTA, CDR2 FQGNSA. The CDR3 spells CASGGRRTTDTQYF. The CDR3 DNA is TGTGCCAGCGGGGGGAGGAGGACCACAGATACGCAGTATTTT.

The chain links TRBV27 to TRBJ2-1; no definite D call. Trimming shortened V by 3 bases and J by 6 bases, and 15 bases separated the two germline ends. This CDR3 is 15 amino acids long. Germline lookup yields CDR1 MNHEY and CDR2 SMNVEV (reference sequence). CDR3 DNA: TGTGCCAGCAGTTTGACGGCTCCAACGGGCAATGAGCAGTTCTTC. Translated, it gives CASSLTAPTGNEQFF.

V is TRBV7-9 and J is TRBJ1-2, with 7 bases matching TRBD1. The CDR3 is 13 residues long. Germline CDR1 SEHNR, CDR2 FQNEAQ (reference sequence). V was pared by 5 bases and J by 5 bases, with 5 bases of the junction left unmatched. The DNA for the CDR3 is TGTGCCAGCAGCCCCCGACAGGGATATGGCTACACCTTC. Residues: CASSPRQGYGYTF.

The chain combines TRBV15 with TRBJ2-3; D is ambiguous. This CDR3 has 16 residues. The germline V gene has CDR1 LNHNV and CDR2 YYDKDF (reference sequence). V lost 0 bases, J lost 3 bases, and 13 bases lay in between. CDR3 amino acids: CATSRDRNPGTDTQYF. In DNA form, the CDR3 reads TGTGCCACCAGCAGAGATAGAAACCCCGGTACAGATACGCAGTATTTT.

The chain uses TRBV5-1 and TRBJ2-2; 8 nucleotides align to TRBD1. The CDR3 extends over 20 amino acids. V gave up 3 bases and J gave up 1 base; unmatched junction bases: 17. Germline V CDR1 and CDR2: SGHRS, YFSETQ. The DNA for the CDR3 is TGCGCCAGCAGCTCAGCCCTTAGTTTTAGACAGGGGAGGAACACCGGGGAGCTGTTTTTT. Protein: CASSSALSFRQGRNTGELFF.

This clone was observed a few times. The rearrangement uses TRBV27 and TRBJ1-6, with TRBD1 as a possible D gene (5 bases). V was cut by 3 bases and J by 10 bases, with 16 bases left in between. This CDR3 region has 15 residues. Looked up from germline, CDR1 is MNHEY and CDR2 is SMNVEV (reference sequence). The CDR3 nucleotides read TGTGCCAGCAGTTTCTGGGGCAGGGTAACATCACCCCTCCACTTT. Translation: CASSFWGRVTSPLHF.